This is a list of T cell receptor beta chains from one sample in a study of cytomegalovirus exposure and HLA in healthy donors. Assay: immunoSEQ multiplex PCR; the TCRdb copy retains only in-frame clones and omits some. This sample yields approximately 140,000 clones, of which over 75% are seen a single time; less than 2% belongs to the top ten. The sample consisted of PBMCs. Every receptor here comes from a man aged 35-49 years in good health and CMV-seronegative. CDR3s include the opening cysteine and the closing phenylalanine or tryptophan. D genes are given only for firm matches. Clone sizes are given selectively: once, few, many, or a class where the clone is expanded.

>-|TRBV23-1|-|TRBJ2-7
CARMTENYEQYF
TGCGCCAGGATGACAGAGAACTACGAGCAGTACTTC
>few|TRBV28|-|TRBJ2-6
CASRPTGSSGANVLTF
TGTGCCAGCAGACCGACCGGGAGCTCTGGGGCCAACGTCCTGACTTTC
>-|TRBV27|-|TRBJ1-1
CASSLSGQGPNTEAFF
TGTGCCAGCAGTTTAAGTGGGCAGGGGCCGAACACTGAAGCTTTCTTT
>-|TRBV2|TRBD2|TRBJ2-7
CARSGTSGNHYEQYF
TGTGCCCGGTCCGGGACTAGCGGGAACCACTACGAGCAGTACTTC
>-|TRBV6-5|TRBD1|TRBJ2-3
CASATGQGVDTQYF
TGTGCCAGCGCTACGGGACAGGGGGTCGATACGCAGTATTTT
>few|TRBV21-1|-|TRBJ2-7
CASSKGSRGPTEQYF
TGTGCCAGCAGCAAAGGAAGCAGGGGGCCCACCGAGCAGTACTTC
>-|TRBV28|-|TRBJ1-2
CASSLYRAYGYTF
TGTGCCAGCAGTTTATACAGGGCCTATGGCTACACCTTC
>-|TRBV5-1|-|TRBJ2-7
CASSLVSTGSTYEQYF
TGCGCCAGCAGCTTGGTGAGTACAGGGAGCACCTACGAGCAGTACTTC
>-|TRBV7-9|-|TRBJ2-1
CASSILEQFF
TGTGCCAGCAGCATCCTTGAGCAGTTCTTC
>-|TRBV19|-|TRBJ2-7
CASSGRTGSYEQYF
TGTGCCAGTAGTGGCAGAACAGGGAGCTACGAGCAGTACTTC
>-|TRBV30|TRBD1|TRBJ1-5
CAWSQGQGGNQPQHF
TGTGCCTGGAGTCAGGGACAGGGAGGCAATCAGCCCCAGCATTTT
>-|TRBV6-5|-|TRBJ2-1
CASSWTPYNEQFF
TGTGCCAGCAGTTGGACTCCCTACAATGAGCAGTTCTTC
>-|TRBV19|-|TRBJ2-5
CASSIDWAGNMEETQYF
TGTGCCAGTAGTATAGATTGGGCAGGGAATATGGAAGAGACCCAGTACTTC
>-|TRBV13|TRBD2|TRBJ2-3
CASSLSTSGRLAADTQYF
TGTGCCAGCAGCTTATCGACTAGCGGGAGACTTGCCGCAGATACGCAGTATTTT
>-|TRBV5-1|-|TRBJ2-3
CASSLELPSTDTQYF
TGCGCCAGCAGCTTGGAGCTGCCCAGCACAGATACGCAGTATTTT
>few|TRBV4-3|-|TRBJ1-1
CASSQGGGANTEAFF
TGCGCCAGCAGCCAAGGGGGAGGTGCGAACACTGAAGCTTTCTTT
>-|TRBV14|-|TRBJ2-7
CASSNDRRPYEQYF
TGTGCCAGCAGCAACGACAGGCGACCCTACGAGCAGTACTTC
>few|TRBV4-2|TRBD2|TRBJ2-3
CASSQDLTSGADTQYF
TGTGCCAGCAGCCAAGATCTTACTAGCGGGGCAGATACGCAGTATTTT
>-|TRBV18|-|TRBJ1-2
CASSLPRGGAGGYTF
TGTGCCAGCTCACTCCCACGAGGGGGGGCAGGTGGCTACACCTTC
>few|TRBV2|-|TRBJ1-6
CASSEAAGSGRSPLHF
TGTGCCAGCAGTGAAGCCGCGGGGTCGGGCCGTTCACCCCTCCACTTT
>-|TRBV29-1|-|TRBJ2-3
CSVDLDLASTDTQYF
TGCAGCGTTGATTTAGACCTAGCGAGCACAGATACGCAGTATTTT
>-|TRBV28|-|TRBJ1-2
CASSLGRTDYGYTF
TGTGCCAGCAGTCTTGGACGGACAGACTATGGCTACACCTTC
>-|TRBV29-1|TRBD1|TRBJ2-7
CSVTDTGGGGQYF
TGCAGCGTGACTGACACAGGGGGAGGCGGGCAGTACTTC
>-|TRBV4-1|-|TRBJ2-2
CASSHSRGIWNTGELFF
TGCGCCAGCAGCCATAGTAGGGGAATCTGGAACACCGGGGAGCTGTTTTTT
>-|TRBV5-4|TRBD1|TRBJ2-1
CASSSGTGGYNEQFF
TGTGCCAGCAGTTCCGGGACAGGGGGCTACAATGAGCAGTTCTTC
>-|TRBV4-3|TRBD1|TRBJ2-7
CASSQERVGQGGEQYF
TGCGCCAGCAGCCAAGAGCGTGTTGGACAGGGGGGCGAGCAGTACTTC
>-|TRBV7-2|-|TRBJ2-7
CASSYFGGIAPYEQYF
TGTGCCAGCAGCTACTTTGGCGGGATTGCCCCCTACGAGCAGTACTTC
>-|TRBV4-2|TRBD2|TRBJ2-7
CASSPSGGRGSYEQYF
TGTGCCAGCAGCCCCTCGGGGGGGCGGGGCTCCTACGAGCAGTACTTC
>-|TRBV27|TRBD2|TRBJ2-3
CASSILTSAGTDTQYF
TGTGCCAGCAGTATCCTGACTAGCGCCGGCACAGATACGCAGTATTTT
>once|TRBV5-6|TRBD1|TRBJ1-6
CASSWGQGYSPLHF
TGTGCCAGCAGCTGGGGACAGGGATATTCACCCCTCCACTTT
>-|TRBV10-3|TRBD2|TRBJ2-7
CAISVTSGAYEQYF
TGTGCCATCTCCGTGACTAGCGGAGCCTACGAGCAGTACTTC
>-|TRBV28|TRBD1|TRBJ2-7
CASREPGQGAYEQYF
TGTGCCAGCAGGGAACCGGGACAGGGGGCCTACGAGCAGTACTTC
>few|TRBV5-1|TRBD2|TRBJ2-3
CASSLSGGYTDTQYF
TGCGCCAGCAGCCTTAGCGGGGGGTACACAGATACGCAGTATTTT
>-|TRBV2|TRBD2|TRBJ2-5
CASSGLGEGETQYF
TGTGCCAGCAGTGGACTAGGGGAGGGAGAGACCCAGTACTTC
>once|TRBV5-6|TRBD1|TRBJ2-7
CASSPSKLTGTPYEQYF
TGTGCCAGCAGCCCTTCAAAATTGACAGGGACACCCTACGAGCAGTACTTC
>few|TRBV30|TRBD1|TRBJ2-7
CAWNQGAREQYF
TGTGCCTGGAATCAGGGGGCCCGGGAGCAGTACTTC
>few|TRBV29-1|TRBD1|TRBJ2-7
CSVGWDRVEGEQYF
TGCAGCGTTGGGTGGGACAGGGTAGAAGGCGAGCAGTACTTC
>-|TRBV28|-|TRBJ1-5
CASSPRSQPQHF
TGTGCCAGCAGTCCCCGGTCACAGCCCCAGCATTTT
>-|TRBV5-6|-|TRBJ1-2
CASSYGSPSRYGYTF
TGTGCCAGCAGTTACGGATCCCCTAGTCGTTATGGCTACACCTTC
>-|TRBV2|-|TRBJ2-7
CASTLQGETYEQYF
TGTGCCAGCACGCTCCAGGGCGAAACCTACGAGCAGTACTTC
>-|TRBV5-1|-|TRBJ2-2
CASSLGQEAAGELFF
TGCGCCAGCAGCTTGGGGCAGGAGGCGGCCGGGGAGCTGTTTTTT
>-|TRBV7-6|-|TRBJ2-3
CASSLVLGGRDTQYF
TGTGCCAGCAGCTTAGTCTTGGGGGGTCGAGATACGCAGTATTTT
>-|TRBV6-5|TRBD1|TRBJ2-1
CASSRQDRAHEQFF
TGTGCCAGCAGCCGCCAGGACAGGGCCCATGAGCAGTTCTTC
>-|TRBV5-4|-|TRBJ2-7
CASSGDRNFYEQYF
TGTGCCAGCAGCGGAGACAGGAACTTCTACGAGCAGTACTTC
>-|TRBV7-6|TRBD1|TRBJ2-6
CASSLDRGYSGANVLTF
TGTGCCAGCAGCTTAGACAGGGGGTACTCTGGGGCCAACGTCCTGACTTTC
>-|TRBV11-2|-|TRBJ2-7
CASSLDGTSIYEQYF
TGTGCCAGCAGCTTAGACGGGACTTCCATCTACGAGCAGTACTTC
>-|TRBV11-2|-|TRBJ2-1
CASSLNSFGGAGEQFF
TGTGCCAGCAGCTTAAACTCGTTCGGGGGAGCGGGTGAGCAGTTCTTC
>-|TRBV5-1|TRBD2|TRBJ2-1
CASSLVAGGDEQFF
TGCGCCAGCAGCTTGGTAGCGGGGGGGGATGAGCAGTTCTTC
>once|TRBV18|-|TRBJ2-2
CASSPPATGELFF
TGTGCCAGCTCACCTCCTGCGACCGGGGAGCTGTTTTTT
>-|TRBV9|TRBD2|TRBJ2-1
CASSVVWTSGNNEQFF
TGTGCCAGCAGCGTAGTTTGGACTAGCGGGAACAATGAGCAGTTCTTC
>-|TRBV19|-|TRBJ2-3
CASSISVEGADTQYF
TGTGCCAGTAGTATATCAGTTGAGGGAGCAGATACGCAGTATTTT
>-|TRBV6-6|-|TRBJ2-5
CASSSVGAQYF
TGTGCCAGCAGTTCCGTCGGGGCCCAGTACTTC